Reported below is one T cell receptor beta chain. This clonotype appeared a few times. Its target antigen remains unknown. Base-call qualities are not available, and no considerably larger clone is one nucleotide away. The data belong to a study of CD8 T cells in ankylosing spondylitis (TCRdb year 2017). With respect to the entire study: T cell receptor beta repertoires were profiled in healthy donors and ankylosing spondylitis patients so that disease-linked TCR variants could be found. In total, the full study cohort was made up of nearly 110 healthy donors and 25 or so ankylosing spondylitis patients. Samples of peripheral blood were taken, and for ankylosing spondylitis patients, synovial fluid was collected as well. The investigation overall reported the following: According to the report, matched synovial fluid samples from ankylosing spondylitis patients were significantly enriched for the disease-linked clones. Blood from ankylosing spondylitis patients appeared to be characterized by a TCR beta motif composed of eight or nine highly homologous amino acid variants. The disease-linked clones had a CD8+ phenotype and were found at relatively low frequencies in peripheral blood. Some TCR beta motif variants had previously been reported in synovial fluid and blood of reactive arthritis patients, which suggested common disease-initiation mechanisms.

Sequencer: Illumina HiSeq 2500. TCR beta libraries were prepared by quantitative 5'-RACE with molecular barcodes. The published analysis was carried out like this. Disease-linked TCR variants were identified with a new computational method built on a probabilistic model of VDJ rearrangement. TCRdb applied fastp at Q25 and MiXCR to the public reads, then kept only in-frame beta chains. Each record represents a unique CDR3 protein, reported with the most common genes and DNA among its rows. TCRdb assigned the V and J calls; the authors' analysis was not used. This sample is represented by about 39,000 distinct CDR3 sequences; about a tenth of them were singletons. The ten top clones hold roughly a sixth of the sample. The sample consisted of blood, either unsorted or a sorted T cell fraction (not recorded which). This clonotype originated in a male donor with ankylosing spondylitis or in good health (not recorded which).

The CDR3 amino acid sequence is: CATTRTITSDTQYF. The nucleotide sequence is TGTGCCACCACCCGGACCATAACGTCAGATACGCAGTATTTT. Rearrangement joined TRBV15 to TRBJ2-3; the D gene is not confidently resolved. V was cut back by 7 bases and J by 4 bases, leaving a gap of 15 bases between them. The germline V gene encodes CDR1 LNHNV and CDR2 YYDKDF (reference sequence). Reading from cysteine to phenylalanine, the CDR3 counts 14 amino acids. The sequence is cut down to CDR3 DNA, 42 bases in frame from base 1.